This is a list of T cell receptor beta chains from one sample in a study of blood T cell repertoires in COVID-19. TCRdb's table, derived via immunoSEQ multiplex PCR, lists solely in-frame clones and lacks some. The sample includes 100,000 to 150,000 clones, 84% of them seen just once. Sample: PBMCs or T cells enriched from blood (not recorded which). The source is a woman between 25 and 40 years old who had recovered from COVID-19. Both conserved end residues are part of each CDR3. The D gene is left open where the match is weak. Clone size, where shown, is once, few, many, or a class for clones that have expanded.

>14|TRBV5-6|TRBD1|TRBJ1-1|.
TGTGCCAGCAGCTTCGACAGGGCTAAAGCTGAAGCTTTCTTT
CASSFDRAKAEAFF
>15|TRBV5-8|.|TRBJ1-6|.
TGTGCCAGCAGCCCCAGGGTCTCCTATAATTCACCCCTCCACTTT
CASSPRVSYNSPLHF
>13|TRBV10-1|.|TRBJ2-5|once
TGCGCCAGCAATTCCTCCGGGGACACCTTTAAGTACTTC
CASNSSGDTFKYF
>15|TRBV24-1|TRBD1|TRBJ2-5|.
TGTGCCACCAGTGATCCGCAGGGACAGGGAGAGACCCAGTACTTC
CATSDPQGQGETQYF
>14|TRBV24-1|TRBD1|TRBJ1-5|.
TGTGCCACCAGTGAGACAGGGTCGGGAAAGCCCCAGCATTTT
CATSETGSGKPQHF
>15|TRBV4-2|TRBD1|TRBJ1-4|.
TGTGCCAGCAGCCAGCCAGGACAGGAGATTGAAAAACTGTTTTTT
CASSQPGQEIEKLFF
>15|TRBV27|.|TRBJ1-6|once
TGTGCCAGCGGGTGGCGAGGCAGTTATAATTCACCCCTCCACTTT
CASGWRGSYNSPLHF
>16|TRBV9|.|TRBJ1-2|.
TGTGCCAGCAGCGTAGGTAACAGCCTCTTCGACTATGGCTACACCTTC
CASSVGNSLFDYGYTF
>15|TRBV28|TRBD2|TRBJ2-1|.
TGTGCCAGCAGTCCGCGACTAGCGGCCTACAATGAGCAGTTCTTC
CASSPRLAAYNEQFF
>16|TRBV6-5|.|TRBJ1-4|.
TGTGCCAGCAGTTACCTGAATCCCAGGGTGGGGGAAAAACTGTTTTTT
CASSYLNPRVGEKLFF
>15|TRBV29-1|.|TRBJ1-1|.
TGCAGCGTTGGCGGTAGGGGGACGGCGAACACTGAAGCTTTCTTT
CSVGGRGTANTEAFF
>14|TRBV28|.|TRBJ2-1|.
TGTGCCAGCCTCAGTTACGCAGGGAACCATGAGCAGTTCTTC
CASLSYAGNHEQFF